This T cell receptor (beta chain) comes out of a study of T cell responses to AZD1222 COVID-19 vaccine. The CDR3 runs 15 residues. V was clipped by 5 bases and J by 2 bases; unmatched bases: 7. The germline gives CDR1 MNHNS, CDR2 SASEGT. This clone occurred once. Method: immunoSEQ multiplex PCR; TCRdb's copy keeps in-frame clones and lacks some. The table lists 140,000 to 150,000 clones, roughly nine tenths of them singletons. The receptor was isolated from an adult who received the MenACWY meningococcal vaccine as a control. V usage is TRBV6-1 and J usage is TRBJ2-7, with TRBD1 matching 9 bases. Sequences were derived from peripheral blood, sampled 28 days after the second dose of the MenACWY control vaccine. The CDR3, as DNA: TGTGCCAGCAGTTCCCGACAGGGGGATACCTACGAGCAGTACTTC. Its translation is CASSSRQGDTYEQYF.